This is a list of T cell receptor beta chains from one sample in a study of shared clonotypes between healthy human individuals. Sequenced by immunoSEQ multiplex PCR; TCRdb stores in-frame clones only, minus some. The repertoire holds roughly 2.1 million clones, with about 92% as singletons. Sequenced input: naive CD8+ T cells from PBMCs. Source of these receptors: a man aged 18 to 30 in good health. Some clones in this sample may be carry-over from other donors' samples. CDR3s include the opening cysteine and the closing phenylalanine or tryptophan. D genes are given only for firm matches. The size field is filled for only some rows; it gives once, few, many or a size class.

CDR3 length	V gene	J gene	D gene	clone size	CDR3 DNA	CDR3 protein
13	TRBV27	TRBJ1-1	NA	few	TGTGCCAGCAGTAGTATTCGTCGCACTGAAGCTTTCTTT	CASSSIRRTEAFF
16	TRBV11-2	TRBJ2-3	TRBD2	NA	TGTGCCAGCAGCTTAATGTCTCTAGCGGTCACAGATACGCAGTATTTT	CASSLMSLAVTDTQYF
14	TRBV9	TRBJ1-5	NA	NA	TGTGCCAGCAGCGTAGGGGCCGGGCTTCAGCCCCAGCATTTT	CASSVGAGLQPQHF
15	TRBV6-5	TRBJ2-7	NA	NA	TGTGCCAGCAGTTACTCCCCAGGCACCACCATCGAGCAGTACTTC	CASSYSPGTTIEQYF
14	TRBV27	TRBJ2-1	NA	NA	TGTGCCAGCAGTTTCCGGGCGATATACAATGAGCAGTTCTTC	CASSFRAIYNEQFF
12	TRBV29-1	TRBJ2-1	TRBD2	NA	TGCAGCGTCCTCACGGGGGGGGATGAGCAGTTCTTC	CSVLTGGDEQFF
14	TRBV7-2	TRBJ2-7	TRBD1	NA	TGTGCCAGCAGCTTCATAGGACAGGGCGACGAGCAGTACTTC	CASSFIGQGDEQYF
10	TRBV7-9	TRBJ1-1	NA	few	TGTGCCAGCTCCTCGGGTGAAGCTTTCTTT	CASSSGEAFF
15	TRBV7-9	TRBJ2-1	TRBD1	NA	TGTGCCAGCAGCTCAGGACAGGGTTTTTACAATGAGCAGTTCTTC	CASSSGQGFYNEQFF
15	TRBV28	TRBJ2-2	TRBD2	NA	TGTGCCAGCAGTTTTCAAGCGGGAGGGACCGGGGAGCTGTTTTTT	CASSFQAGGTGELFF
16	TRBV15	TRBJ2-4	NA	NA	TGTGCCACCAGCAGAGATGAAGAGGGGCTCCAAAACATTCAGTACTTC	CATSRDEEGLQNIQYF
11	TRBV10-2	TRBJ2-7	NA	NA	TGCGCCAGCAGTGAACAGCGCGAGCAGTACTTC	CASSEQREQYF
14	TRBV7-9	TRBJ2-5	TRBD1	NA	TGTGCCAGCAGCATAAGGGACAGAGAAGAGACCCAGTACTTC	CASSIRDREETQYF
14	TRBV27	TRBJ2-7	NA	NA	TGTGCCAGCAGCCTTGAGTCCAGCTCCTACGAGCAGTACTTC	CASSLESSSYEQYF
14	TRBV28	TRBJ2-5	NA	NA	TGTGCCAGCAGTCTCGGGACCGCGAAAGAGACCCAGTACTTC	CASSLGTAKETQYF
13	TRBV6-1	TRBJ1-2	NA	NA	TGTGCCAGCACAGGCGCTTTTGACTATGGCTACACCTTC	CASTGAFDYGYTF
13	TRBV27	TRBJ1-5	TRBD1	NA	TGTGCCAGCGGAGACAGGGTTGGGCAGCCCCAGCATTTT	CASGDRVGQPQHF
14	TRBV5-1	TRBJ2-7	NA	NA	TGCGCCAGCAGCTTGGCGGGCATGTCTAACGAGCAGTACTTC	CASSLAGMSNEQYF
17	TRBV15	TRBJ2-1	NA	NA	TGTGCCACCAGCAGAGATCTTCTAGGGGGAGTCTACAATGAGCAGTTCTTC	CATSRDLLGGVYNEQFF
14	TRBV5-6	TRBJ1-1	NA	NA	TGTGCCAGCAGCTTTTGGGGAACAGGGACTGAAGCTTTCTTT	CASSFWGTGTEAFF
14	TRBV13	TRBJ2-7	TRBD2	NA	TGTGCCAGCAGCTATAGCGGGAGCCCCTACGAGCAGTACTTC	CASSYSGSPYEQYF
15	TRBV4-3	TRBJ2-7	TRBD1	NA	TGCGCCAGCAGCCAAGATAGCAGGGGGCACTACGAGCAGTACTTC	CASSQDSRGHYEQYF
16	TRBV4-3	TRBJ2-2	NA	NA	TGCGCCAGCAGCCAACCTTCCGGGAGTCACACCGGGGAGCTGTTTTTT	CASSQPSGSHTGELFF
15	TRBV28	TRBJ2-7	TRBD2	NA	TGTGCCAGCAGTTCCCTGACTAGCGGCCCCTACGAGCAGTACTTC	CASSSLTSGPYEQYF
15	TRBV4-3	TRBJ2-3	NA	NA	TGCGCCAGCAGCCAGCTCAACGGGAACTCAGATACGCAGTATTTT	CASSQLNGNSDTQYF
16	TRBV7-9	TRBJ2-3	TRBD2	NA	TGTGCCAGCAGCCGCGGACTAGCGGGAGTAGCAGATACGCAGTATTTT	CASSRGLAGVADTQYF
17	TRBV7-6	TRBJ2-1	NA	NA	TGTGCCAGCAGCTTACGGTCCTCAGGGGTGTCCTACAATGAGCAGTTCTTC	CASSLRSSGVSYNEQFF
16	TRBV28	TRBJ1-2	NA	NA	TGTGCCAGCAGTCTACGGTTGGGGAAGGAGAACTATGGCTACACCTTC	CASSLRLGKENYGYTF
14	TRBV9	TRBJ2-5	TRBD1	NA	TGTGCCAGCAGCACCGGGACAGCCCAAGAGACCCAGTACTTC	CASSTGTAQETQYF
14	TRBV6-1	TRBJ1-1	NA	few	TGTGCCAGCAGTGAATACGGAGGGGCCACTGAAGCTTTCTTT	CASSEYGGATEAFF
14	TRBV7-2	TRBJ2-7	NA	NA	TGTGCCAGCAGCTTAGTGGCGGACCCCAGGGAGCAGTACTTC	CASSLVADPREQYF
15	TRBV5-6	TRBJ2-1	NA	once	TGTGCCAGCAGCTTGGTGGCAAGCTCCTACAATGAGCAGTTCTTC	CASSLVASSYNEQFF
13	TRBV28	TRBJ1-1	NA	NA	TGTGCCAGCACCCACGGGGGACTCACTGAAGCTTTCTTT	CASTHGGLTEAFF
14	TRBV15	TRBJ2-1	TRBD2	NA	TGTGCCACCGCAGAACGGGCGGGAGACAATGAGCAGTTCTTC	CATAERAGDNEQFF
14	TRBV5-4	TRBJ2-5	NA	NA	TGTGCCAGCAGCTTGACAGGGCAAGAAGAGACCCAGTACTTC	CASSLTGQEETQYF
15	TRBV7-8	TRBJ1-5	NA	NA	TGTGCCAGCAGCTTAGCGAGGGGAACAGGTCAGCCCCAGCATTTT	CASSLARGTGQPQHF
15	TRBV7-6	TRBJ2-1	NA	NA	TGTGCCAGCAGCTTAAATACGGGGGCCTCCAATGAGCAGTTCTTC	CASSLNTGASNEQFF
15	TRBV7-9	TRBJ1-2	TRBD1	NA	TGTGCCAGCAGCTTTATAGAGACAGGGATGTATGGCTACACCTTC	CASSFIETGMYGYTF
13	TRBV6-6	TRBJ1-4	TRBD1	once	TGTGCCGCCGCGGGGGACAGAGGTGGAAAACTGTTTTTT	CAAAGDRGGKLFF
20	TRBV6-1	TRBJ2-1	TRBD2	NA	TGTGCCAGCAGTCAAGGGACTAGCGGGAGTATCAGTTTATTGTACAATGAGCAGTTCTTC	CASSQGTSGSISLLYNEQFF
15	TRBV13	TRBJ2-7	TRBD2	NA	TGTGCCAGCAGGGGACTAGCGGGAGGGGTTTACGAGCAGTACTTC	CASRGLAGGVYEQYF
16	TRBV5-6	TRBJ2-6	NA	NA	TGTGCCAGCAGCTTGGGCAGTCCCTCTGGGGCCAACGTCCTGACTTTC	CASSLGSPSGANVLTF
14	TRBV7-9	TRBJ2-2	NA	NA	TGTGCCAGCAGTGGGTCTCTGAACACCGGGGAGCTGTTTTTT	CASSGSLNTGELFF
15	TRBV9	TRBJ1-4	NA	NA	TGTGCCAGCAGCGTAGCTGGGGGGAGGCGAGAAAAACTGTTTTTT	CASSVAGGRREKLFF
15	TRBV28	TRBJ1-5	NA	NA	TGTGCCAGCAGCCTCGGGCCTTATAGCAATCAGCCCCAGCATTTT	CASSLGPYSNQPQHF
12	TRBV30	TRBJ2-5	NA	NA	TGTGCCTGGACGGGATTGAGGCCAGGGATGTACTTC	CAWTGLRPGMYF
15	TRBV7-9	TRBJ1-2	NA	once	TGTGCCAGCAGCTTAGAGGCAGCGGCTGGCTATGGCTACACCTTC	CASSLEAAAGYGYTF
14	TRBV7-3	TRBJ2-1	TRBD2	once	TGTGCCAGCAGCTTAGTAGCGGGAGTCAATGAGCAGTTCTTC	CASSLVAGVNEQFF
12	TRBV30	TRBJ1-1	NA	NA	TGTGCCTGGAGAGAGCTTTACACTGAAGCTTTCTTT	CAWRELYTEAFF
14	TRBV11-2	TRBJ2-5	NA	NA	TGTGCCAGCAGCTTAGGAGGCGGCAAAGAGACCCAGTACTTC	CASSLGGGKETQYF
21	TRBV27	TRBJ1-2	NA	NA	TGTGCCAGCAGTTCGAACTACGTGACAGGCGGGGAAGAGGAGAGTCACTATGGCTACACCTTC	CASSSNYVTGGEEESHYGYTF
15	TRBV9	TRBJ2-5	NA	NA	TGTGCCAGCAGCGTAGGCGGAGGGGCAGTCGAGACCCAGTACTTC	CASSVGGGAVETQYF
17	TRBV7-6	TRBJ1-1	NA	NA	TGTGCCAGCAGCTCCCCGCTGGGGGAATCGGTGAACACTGAAGCTTTCTTT	CASSSPLGESVNTEAFF
14	TRBV27	TRBJ2-5	NA	NA	TGTGCCAGCAGTTTATGGGGACAATACGAGACCCAGTACTTC	CASSLWGQYETQYF
13	TRBV13	TRBJ2-1	NA	NA	TGTGCCAGCAGCTTAGACAGGAACAATGAGCAGTTCTTC	CASSLDRNNEQFF